These 8 T cell receptor beta chains originate from one sample sequenced in a study of blood T cell repertoires in COVID-19. Generated by immunoSEQ multiplex PCR, the TCRdb table keeps only in-frame clones and is missing some. The table records roughly 350,000 clones, approximately 87% of them present only once. The sample consisted of peripheral blood. The source of these receptors is a woman in her forties or fifties with active or convalescent COVID-19.

V is TRBV5-6 and J is TRBJ2-7; 9 bases are shared with TRBD1. V lost 3 bases to trimming and J lost 5 bases; unmatched junction nucleotides: 12. The CDR3 is made up of 16 amino acids. CDR1 is SGHDT and CDR2 is YYEEEE in the germline V gene. The CDR3 spells CASSSLPGQGWNEQYF. CDR3 DNA: TGTGCCAGCAGCTCCTTGCCGGGACAGGGATGGAACGAGCAGTACTTC.

V and J are TRBV5-8 and TRBJ1-1; a weak D match, TRBD1 (5 bases). This CDR3 is built from 14 residues. The germline gives CDR1 SGHTS, CDR2 YDEGEE. The V end lost 2 bases, the J end lost 6 bases, and 14 bases lay between the germline ends. The CDR3 nucleotides are TGTGCCAGCAGCTTCCCTTCAAGGGGCGCTGAAGCTTTCTTT. The encoded protein is CASSFPSRGAEAFF.

This chain connects TRBV11-1 to TRBJ2-2, with 9 positions matching TRBD1. V lost 1 base to trimming and J lost 5 bases; unmatched junction nucleotides: 5. Germline V gene lookup returns CDR1 SGHAT and CDR2 FQDESV (reference sequence). The CDR3 runs to 16 residues. For the CDR3, the DNA is TGTGCCAGCAGCTTAGAAGACAGGGGGAGAACCGGGGAGCTGTTTTTT. Protein product: CASSLEDRGRTGELFF.

J is TRBJ1-6 and V is TRBV3-1 (or the pseudogene TRBV3-2); TRBD1 matches at 7 bases. CDR3 length equals 14 residues. Trimming took 1 base from V and 7 from J; bases not matched to a gene: 1. Germline CDR1 is LGHDT and CDR2 is YNNKEL (reference sequence). The CDR3, as DNA: TGTGCCAGCAGCCAAGTACAGGGGAATTCACCCCTCCACTTT. It translates to CASSQVQGNSPLHF.

This clone was seen once. The chain couples TRBV4-2 to TRBJ2-3, with D tentatively TRBD2 (5 bases). The CDR3 spans 15 residues. Germline CDR1 LGHNA, CDR2 YNFKEQ. Trimming stripped 2 bases from V and 2 bases from J, with 11 bases between. This CDR3 reads CASSQKTRSTDTQYF. CDR3 DNA sequence: TGTGCCAGCAGCCAAAAAACTAGATCCACAGATACGCAGTATTTT.

The chain carries TRBV30 and TRBJ2-7, with 9 bases identical to TRBD2. The CDR3 is made up of 18 amino acids. V gave up 0 bases and J gave up 1 base; unmatched junction bases: 13. Germline V lookup: CDR1 GTSNPN, CDR2 SVGIG (reference sequence). The CDR3 reads CAWSVRPRSSGDSYEQYF. CDR3 in DNA: TGTGCCTGGAGTGTACGGCCCCGATCTAGCGGGGATTCCTACGAGCAGTACTTC.

The gene calls are TRBV12-3 or TRBV12-4 and TRBJ1-1; D is uncertain. This CDR3 spans 13 amino acids. V lost 6 bases and J lost 3, with 11 bases in between. The CDR3 here is CASRHRRDTEAFF. The CDR3 DNA follows: TGTGCCAGCAGACATCGTCGGGACACTGAAGCTTTCTTT.

The DNA for the CDR3 is TGTGCCAGTCTTTTGACAGGTTCCTACGAGCAGTACTTC. Its protein is CASLLTGSYEQYF. The chain combines TRBV11-2 with TRBJ2-7; maybe TRBD1 (6 bases). Germline lookup yields CDR1 SGHAT and CDR2 FQNNGV. V was pared by 9 bases and J by 1 base, with 13 bases between. This CDR3 is built from 13 residues.